This entry features one T cell receptor beta chain sequence. Its specific antigen is unknown. No per-base quality is available; no much larger clone lies one base away. This sample was included in a study of cytomegalovirus exposure and HLA in healthy donors listed by TCRdb under 2017. Turning to the overall study: According to an earlier analysis of 450 to 650 of the donors, roughly 180 million T cells yielded 95 million to 140 million unique TCR beta sequences and 276 Gb of sequence data. To decide whether each TCR beta V gene segment behaved as functional or pseudogenic, an earlier analysis of some 600 of the donors relied on high-throughput TCR beta sequencing. A later analysis re-analyzed previously published TCR beta repertoires from roughly 630 donors and added high-resolution HLA genotyping to study TCR occurrence patterns. The genetic ancestry cluster associated with self-reported Caucasian donors included 70% to 85% of the 300 to 400 genotyped donors. The study aimed to test whether signatures of past pathogen exposure could be identified by cataloging public T cell receptors. An early release covering just under 650 HLA-typed donors comprised about 300 gigabases of sequencing data and tens of millions of unique TCR sequences. Across 398 genotyped donors of the cohort, an average of approximately 200,000 unique TCR beta nucleotide sequences per donor were sequenced, and about a sixth of those sequences were non-productive. All discovery cohort repertoires had been generated on a single sequencing platform. The study combined high-throughput TCR immunosequencing, statistical association of individual TCRs with disease status, and machine learning to predict cytomegalovirus infection status. The number of donors typed differed by locus, with about 620-630 for A, B, C, DRB1 and DQB1, roughly 520 for DQA1, under 610 for DPA1, and roughly 450 for DPB1. Rather than drawing on any new phenotypic data, the later analysis identified candidate immune exposures from TCR beta sequences and the way those sequences occurred across donors. A separate validation cohort of 100 to 150 different subjects was used in addition to the roughly 620-subject first cohort. Both class I and class II loci were covered by HLA typing, at four-digit resolution. Donor age, sex, ethnicity and CMV serostatus were compiled alongside the repertoire data. A later genetic analysis took genome-wide SNP genotypes for about three fifths of the 666 donors and used that subset as a discovery cohort. The study used immunosequencing to profile the T cell repertoires of several hundred subjects and linked those repertoires to cytomegalovirus serostatus. Four or five DR-DQ haplotypes were treated as single units for association and clustering because of strong linkage in the cohort.

The germline V gene provides CDR1 KGHSH and CDR2 LQKENI. From its cysteine to its phenylalanine, the CDR3 spans 18 amino acids. The DNA shown is the 54-base CDR3, in frame from base 1. V was cut back by 3 bases and J by 0 bases, leaving a gap of 15 bases between them. In total, 600 or so healthy bone marrow donors made up the cohort. All cohort members were sampled while nominally healthy, although unrecorded immune exposures were likely present. The donor tested CMV seronegative, placing the donor among the 350 to 400 seronegative members of the cohort. Each donor provided a peripheral blood sample, and peripheral blood mononuclear cells were used for TCR beta sequencing. The Qiagen DNeasy Blood Extraction Kit was used to extract genomic DNA from the blood cell samples. On the study overall, not on this receptor specifically: A later analysis found that most CMV-associated TCR beta chains appeared HLA-restricted, with HLA associations seemingly driven largely by CMV exposure. Sequencing depth was assumed to be roughly uniform across donors in the presence/absence analyses, though that assumption may not hold. Across donors, most TCR sequences were observed very rarely, whereas some public TCRs were present in many individuals. According to a later analysis, TCR association rates differed among HLA loci, with DRB1 alleles showing the most associated TCRs and HLA-C alleles showing the fewest. Assigning TCR associations to individual alleles was difficult when HLA alleles, especially DR and DQ, strongly co-occurred. A later analysis found that HLA-associated TCR beta chains were more clonally expanded and had lower generation probabilities than equally common non-associated chains. In an earlier analysis of approximately 590 of the donors, most TCR beta V segments appeared in productive rearrangements about 90% or about 30% of the time, broadly matching IMGT annotations. The earlier analysis of almost 600 of the donors excluded around 17 rarely observed V segments, including chromosome 9 orphons, because counts were too low. Correlated functional status among segregating V segments might be attributable to linkage disequilibrium, but an unknown experimental factor could not be ruled out. In a later genetic analysis, a missense DCLRE1C variant was associated with V-gene and J-gene trimming of TCR beta chains, and the association was replicated in an independent cohort. According to a later analysis, parvovirus B19, influenza, CMV and Epstein-Barr virus appeared linked to several top co-occurrence clusters. A further reported finding was that TCR beta sequences accurately predicted the HLA-A and HLA-B alleles for most subjects in the first cohort. The study listed 150 to 200 TCR beta chains as associated with cytomegalovirus. At a false discovery rate of 0.05, a later analysis linked some 17,000 TCR beta sequences to specific HLA alleles. A later genetic analysis reported fewer N-insertions in productive TCRs among donors in an Asian-associated ancestry cluster than the roughly 620-donor mean. A cluster of highly shared sequence variants was judged likely to be a technical artifact of the sequencing pipeline. Cytomegalovirus status was reported to be diagnosed by the classifier with high specificity and sensitivity in both the original and validation cohorts. The authors suggested that the approach could potentially be generalized to other disease states and immunological phenotypes. For the cohort, immune exposure information was limited to CMV serostatus. Some IMGT-functional V segments, including TRBV6-2 and TRBV6-3, could not be told apart with the 87-base-pair reads, so those segments were excluded. Because HLA typing was missing for some donors at each locus, association tests included only the typed subset. In this cohort, only TCR beta chains were sequenced, and detectable features were limited by the absence of alpha or paired-chain data. In vitro tests confirmed that three of the cytomegalovirus-associated TCR beta chains recognize cytomegalovirus antigens.

To prepare the library, the immunoSEQ multiplex PCR assay was applied. A mixture of 60 forward primers for TCR Vbeta segments and 13 reverse primers for TCR Jbeta segments was used in the multiplex PCR. Amplification of the CDR3 region of rearranged TCR beta genes was performed with a multiplex PCR assay on genomic DNA. The Illumina HiSeq System was used to sequence the amplified TCR beta libraries as 87-base-pair reads. The paper's data handling went like this. Across the roughly 640 repertoires, a later analysis counted some 80 million unique TCR beta chains, 9.5 million to 12 million of which were shared by at least two donors. Raw reads were error-corrected and collapsed into unique sequences by a nearest-neighbor algorithm in which closely related sequences were merged to remove PCR and sequencing errors. V, D and J gene segments were assigned by aligning CDR3 sequences to IMGT reference sequences. For a sequence to be retained, a match of at least six nucleotides was required to both a V gene segment and a J gene segment. Rearrangements were classified as productive when the CDR3 lacked stop codons and remained in frame with V and J, and all other rearrangements were classified as non-productive. Following IMGT convention, CDR3 was defined as the stretch from the second conserved V-encoded cysteine to the conserved J-encoded phenylalanine. The earlier analysis of more than 450 of the donors excluded sequences that lacked an unambiguous match to a single V gene segment. An earlier analysis of almost 600 of the donors classified V segments as functional when productive rearrangements were above 56.7% and as segregating when the standard deviation between donors was above 5%. A statistical classification framework was built for diagnosing cytomegalovirus status from the catalog of TCR beta chain sequences. In a later analysis, TCR nucleotide sequences were compared against IMGT/GENE-DB human TR gene sequences so that V and J genes could be assigned. The TCRdist pipeline was used in a later analysis to assign CDR3 sequences and most-parsimonious VDJ recombination scenarios. In a later analysis, each TCR beta chain was defined by its CDR3 amino acid sequence together with its V-gene family, and reads without a unique V-gene family were excluded. To address suspected cross-contamination and a sequencing artifact, a later analysis removed 550 to 750 highly shared, low-generation-probability nucleotide sequences. In a later analysis, a clonal expansion index was calculated for each public chain from normalized within-repertoire ranks of inferred template counts. A later analysis computed generation probabilities with a VDJ recombination model fitted to out-of-frame rearrangements, and checked the results against IGoR. In a later analysis, hypergeometric tests were used to score TCR-TCR, TCR-HLA and TCR-CMV co-occurrence, with a repertoire-size bias correction applied to TCR pairs. To estimate false discovery rates, a later analysis permuted the HLA or CMV assignments 20 times. A later analysis grouped co-occurring TCRs with DBSCAN, adding TCRdist sequence similarity when clustering within HLA-allele-positive subsets. Co-occurrence clustering excluded repertoires with fewer than 30,000 or more than 120,000 public chains, plus five with anomalous nucleotide sharing. TCRdb took this table from immuneACCESS and kept in-frame rearrangements with V and J called. Such tables lack part of the clones; where checked against another copy, unresolved V genes explain under half of the gap, and the rest is unexplained. The V and J calls and the clone size are those of that table, but D and trimming were determined from the DNA. The sample table shows about 180,000 clones, and approximately 80% are seen once. The biggest ten clones account for around 5% of the sample.

The specimen was PBMCs. The clonotype comes from a man between 18 and 29 years old in good health and CMV-seronegative. The V and J genes are TRBV18 and TRBJ2-6; matching of 5 bases hints at TRBD1 as the D gene. For the CDR3, the sequence is CASSPQGNRRSGANVLTF. The DNA reads TGTGCCAGCTCACCCCAGGGTAACCGTCGCTCTGGGGCCAACGTCCTGACTTTC. With all but the CDR3 taken from the reference TRBV18 and TRBJ2-6 genes, the full variable domain is: NAGVMQNPRHLVRRRGQEARLRCSPMKGHSHVYWYRQLPEEGLKFMVYLQKENIIDESGMPKERFSAEFPKEGPSILRIQQVVRGDSAAYFCASSPQGNRRSGANVLTFGAGSRLTVL.